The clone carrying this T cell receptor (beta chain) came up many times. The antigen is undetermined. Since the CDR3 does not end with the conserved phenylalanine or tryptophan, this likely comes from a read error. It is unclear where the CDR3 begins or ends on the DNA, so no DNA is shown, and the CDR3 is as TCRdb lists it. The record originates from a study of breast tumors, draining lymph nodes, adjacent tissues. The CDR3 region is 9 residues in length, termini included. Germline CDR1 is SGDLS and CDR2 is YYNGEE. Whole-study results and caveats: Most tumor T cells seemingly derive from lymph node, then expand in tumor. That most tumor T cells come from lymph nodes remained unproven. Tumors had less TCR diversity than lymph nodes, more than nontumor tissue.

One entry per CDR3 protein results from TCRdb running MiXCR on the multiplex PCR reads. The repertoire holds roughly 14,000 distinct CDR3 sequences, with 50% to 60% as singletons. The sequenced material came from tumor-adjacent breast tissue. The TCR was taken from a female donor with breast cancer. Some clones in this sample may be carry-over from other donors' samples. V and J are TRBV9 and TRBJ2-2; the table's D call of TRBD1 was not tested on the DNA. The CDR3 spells CASSVVPGG.